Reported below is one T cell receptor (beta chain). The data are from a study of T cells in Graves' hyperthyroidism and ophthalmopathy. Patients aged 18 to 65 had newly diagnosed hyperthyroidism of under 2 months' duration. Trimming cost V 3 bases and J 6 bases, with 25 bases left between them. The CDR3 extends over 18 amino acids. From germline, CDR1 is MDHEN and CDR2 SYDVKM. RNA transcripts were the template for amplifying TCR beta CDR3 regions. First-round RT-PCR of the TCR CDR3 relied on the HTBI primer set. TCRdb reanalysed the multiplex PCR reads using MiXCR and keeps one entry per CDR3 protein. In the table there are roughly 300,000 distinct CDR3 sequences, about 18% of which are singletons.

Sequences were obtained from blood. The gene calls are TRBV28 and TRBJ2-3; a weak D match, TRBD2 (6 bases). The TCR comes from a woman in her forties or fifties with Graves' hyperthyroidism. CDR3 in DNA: TGTGCCAGCAGTTTGGATGGGGATGACCTTTCGGGGGACGATACGCAGTATTTT. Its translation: CASSLDGDDLSGDDTQYF. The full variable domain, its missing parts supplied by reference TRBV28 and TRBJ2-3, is DVKVTQSSRYLVKRTGEKVFLECVQDMDHENMFWYRQDPGLGLRLIYFSYDVKMKEKGDIPEGYSVSREKKERFSLILESASTNQTSMYLCASSLDGDDLSGDDTQYFGPGTRLTVL.